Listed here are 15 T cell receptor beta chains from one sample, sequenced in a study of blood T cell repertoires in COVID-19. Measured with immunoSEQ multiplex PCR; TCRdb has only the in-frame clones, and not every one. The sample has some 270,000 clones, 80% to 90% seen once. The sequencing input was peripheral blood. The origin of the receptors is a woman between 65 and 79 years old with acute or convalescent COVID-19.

This CDR3 is CASSVGTGPLFF. The CDR3 DNA follows: TGTGCCAGCAGCGTAGGGACAGGGCCACTGTTTTTT. This sequence joins TRBV9 and TRBJ1-4, with TRBD1 matching over 8 bases. The J segment lost 13 bases and the V segment lost 0 bases, leaving 2 bases of the junction unmatched. The CDR3 extends over 12 amino acids. Germline V lookup: CDR1 SGDLS, CDR2 YYNGEE.

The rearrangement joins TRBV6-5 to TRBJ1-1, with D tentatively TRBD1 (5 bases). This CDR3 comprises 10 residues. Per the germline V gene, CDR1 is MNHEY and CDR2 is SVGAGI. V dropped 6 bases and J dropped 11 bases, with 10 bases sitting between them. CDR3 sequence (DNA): TGTGCCAGCAGGGGGCAGAGGGCTTTCTTT. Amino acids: CASRGQRAFF.

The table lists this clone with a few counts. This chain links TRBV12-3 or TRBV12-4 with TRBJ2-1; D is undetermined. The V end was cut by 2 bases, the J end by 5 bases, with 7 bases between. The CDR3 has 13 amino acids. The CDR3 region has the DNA TGTGCCAGCAGTTTAACCCGAGACAATGAGCAGTTCTTC. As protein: CASSLTRDNEQFF.

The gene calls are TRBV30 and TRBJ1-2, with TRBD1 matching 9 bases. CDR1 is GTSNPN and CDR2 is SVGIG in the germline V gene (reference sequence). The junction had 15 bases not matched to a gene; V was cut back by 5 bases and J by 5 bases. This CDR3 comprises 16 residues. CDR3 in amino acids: CAWSSTWGQGLYGYTF. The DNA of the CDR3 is TGTGCCTGGTCGAGTACTTGGGGACAGGGATTATATGGCTACACCTTC.

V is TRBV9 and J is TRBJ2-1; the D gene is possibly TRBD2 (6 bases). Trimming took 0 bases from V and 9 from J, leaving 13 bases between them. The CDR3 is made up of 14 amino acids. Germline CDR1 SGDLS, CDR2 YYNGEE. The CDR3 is CASSVDPGGSEQFF. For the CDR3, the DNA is TGTGCCAGCAGCGTAGATCCCGGAGGGAGTGAGCAGTTCTTC.

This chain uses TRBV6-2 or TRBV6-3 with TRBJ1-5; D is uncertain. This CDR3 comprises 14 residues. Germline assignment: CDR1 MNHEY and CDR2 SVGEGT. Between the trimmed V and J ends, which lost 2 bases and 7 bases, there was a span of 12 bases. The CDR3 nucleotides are TGTGCCAGCAGTTACACGGGGAGCGGGCAGCCCCAGCATTTT. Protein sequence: CASSYTGSGQPQHF.

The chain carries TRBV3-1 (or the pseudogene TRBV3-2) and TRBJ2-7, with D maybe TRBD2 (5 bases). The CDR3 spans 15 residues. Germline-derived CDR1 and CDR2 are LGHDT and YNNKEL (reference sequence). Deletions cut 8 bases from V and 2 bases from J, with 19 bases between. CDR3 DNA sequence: TGTGCCAGCTCTCAGCCATCGGGAAAAACCTACGAGCAGTACTTC. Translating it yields CASSQPSGKTYEQYF.

The CDR3, as DNA: TGTGCCAGCAGGGTGAGCTCTGGAAACACCATATATTTT. Protein sequence: CASRVSSGNTIYF. V is TRBV7-9 and J is TRBJ1-3; D is ambiguous. This CDR3 has 13 amino acids. Germline CDR1 and CDR2: SEHNR and FQNEAQ (reference sequence). V was shortened by 6 bases and J by 0 bases, with 6 bases between the two germline ends.

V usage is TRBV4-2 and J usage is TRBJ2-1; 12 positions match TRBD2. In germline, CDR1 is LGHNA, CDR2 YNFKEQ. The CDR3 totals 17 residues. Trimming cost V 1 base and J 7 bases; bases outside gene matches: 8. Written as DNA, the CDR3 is TGTGCCAGCAGCCAAGCGGACCTAGCGGGGGGGCGAAATGAGCAGTTCTTC. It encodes CASSQADLAGGRNEQFF.

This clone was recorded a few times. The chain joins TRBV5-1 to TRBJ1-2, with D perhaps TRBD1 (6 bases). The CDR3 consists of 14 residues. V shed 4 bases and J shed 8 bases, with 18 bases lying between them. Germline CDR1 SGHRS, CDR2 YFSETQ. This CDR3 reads CASSLTTGSGGYTF. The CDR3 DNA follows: TGCGCCAGCAGCCTTACTACAGGGAGCGGCGGCTACACCTTC.

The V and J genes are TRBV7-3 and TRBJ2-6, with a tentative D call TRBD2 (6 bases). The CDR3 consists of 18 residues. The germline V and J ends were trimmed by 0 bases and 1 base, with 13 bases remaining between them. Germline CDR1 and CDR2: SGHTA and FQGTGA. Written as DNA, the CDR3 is TGTGCCAGCAGCTTAACGGGGGGACGGACTTCTGGGGCCAACGTCCTGACTTTC. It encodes CASSLTGGRTSGANVLTF.

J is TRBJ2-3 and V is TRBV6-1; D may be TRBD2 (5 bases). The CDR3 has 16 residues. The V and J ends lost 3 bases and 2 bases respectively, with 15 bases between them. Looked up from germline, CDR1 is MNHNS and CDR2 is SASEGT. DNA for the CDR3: TGTGCCAGCAGTGAGGCTCGACTGGAGGTCACAGATACGCAGTATTTT. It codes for CASSEARLEVTDTQYF.

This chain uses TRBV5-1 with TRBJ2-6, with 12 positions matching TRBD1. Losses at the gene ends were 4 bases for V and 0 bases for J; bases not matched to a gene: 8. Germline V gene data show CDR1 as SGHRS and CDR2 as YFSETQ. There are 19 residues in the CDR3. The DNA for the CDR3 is TGCGCCAGCAGCGCGGGACAGGGGGCACTCGGCTCTGGGGCCAACGTCCTGACTTTC. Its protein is CASSAGQGALGSGANVLTF.

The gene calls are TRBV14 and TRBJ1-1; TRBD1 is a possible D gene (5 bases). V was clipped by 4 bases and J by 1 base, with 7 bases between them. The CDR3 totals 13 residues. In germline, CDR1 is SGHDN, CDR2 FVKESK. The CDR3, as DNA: TGTGCCAGCAGCCGCGGACAGAACACTGAAGCTTTCTTT. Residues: CASSRGQNTEAFF.

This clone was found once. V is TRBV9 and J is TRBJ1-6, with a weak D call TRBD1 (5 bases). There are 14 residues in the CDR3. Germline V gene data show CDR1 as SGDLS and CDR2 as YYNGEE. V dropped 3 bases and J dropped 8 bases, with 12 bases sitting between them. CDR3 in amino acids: CASSEDGGDSPLHF. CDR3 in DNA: TGTGCCAGCAGCGAGGACGGAGGGGATTCACCCCTCCACTTT.